Sequencing of this TCR beta chain was carried out in a study of shared clonotypes between healthy human individuals. Study results and limitations: The generation probabilities recorded for non-shared clonotypes fell below those of clonotypes shared by all four donors. Clonotype sharing across several donors was observed for around 5% of naive CD4 clonotypes.

The CDR3 length is 15 residues. The V end was cut by 0 bases, the J end by 7 bases, with 13 bases between. Germline V lookup: CDR1 SGHNT, CDR2 YENEEA. This clone was counted only a few times. Its specificity is unknown. Investigators spread the genomic DNA of each subset evenly over several immunoSEQ plates. Assay used: immunoSEQ multiplex PCR; TCRdb lists only in-frame clones, some missing. This table holds about 1.1 million clones, roughly 80% found once. The source is a man between 18 and 29 years old in good health. Some clones in this sample may be carry-over from other donors' samples. The chain recombines TRBV11-3 with TRBJ2-1, with D possibly being TRBD1 (6 bases). Sequences were obtained from memory CD4+ T cells from PBMCs. Stated subset: CD45RA-negative fraction. CDR3 sequence: CASSLDPTGRNEQFF. The CDR3 bases are TGTGCCAGCAGCTTAGATCCCACAGGGAGAAATGAGCAGTTCTTC.